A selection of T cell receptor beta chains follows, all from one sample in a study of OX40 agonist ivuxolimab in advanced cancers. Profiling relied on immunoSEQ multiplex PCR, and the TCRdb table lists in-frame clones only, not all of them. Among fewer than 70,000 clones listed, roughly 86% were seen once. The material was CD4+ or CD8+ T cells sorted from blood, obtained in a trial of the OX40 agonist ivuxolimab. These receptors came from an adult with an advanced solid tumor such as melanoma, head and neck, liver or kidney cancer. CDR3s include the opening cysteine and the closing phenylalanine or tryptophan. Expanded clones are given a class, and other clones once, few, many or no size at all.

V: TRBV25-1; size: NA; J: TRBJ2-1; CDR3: CASNRGNEQFF
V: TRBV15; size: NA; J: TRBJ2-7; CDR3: CATRAASDYEQYF
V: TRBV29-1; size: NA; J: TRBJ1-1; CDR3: CSVEDRGGRNTEAFF
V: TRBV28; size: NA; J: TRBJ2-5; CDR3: CASSLSGLAGEETQYF
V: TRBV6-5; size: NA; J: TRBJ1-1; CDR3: CASRLVRTGYASAFF
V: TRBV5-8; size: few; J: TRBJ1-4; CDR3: CASSLGRAVEKLFF
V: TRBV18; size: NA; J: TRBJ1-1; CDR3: CASSPLTGGAEAFF
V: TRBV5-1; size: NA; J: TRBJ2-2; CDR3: CASSFSGSGTGELFF
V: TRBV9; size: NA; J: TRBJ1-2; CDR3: CASSVSPTVNYGYTF
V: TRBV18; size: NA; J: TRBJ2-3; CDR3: CASSLAGNTQYF
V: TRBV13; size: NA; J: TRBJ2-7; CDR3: CASSPGDRDTYEQYF
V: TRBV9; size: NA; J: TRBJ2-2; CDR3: CASSVAPMAGELFF
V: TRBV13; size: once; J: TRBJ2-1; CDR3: CASSSGLGRIF
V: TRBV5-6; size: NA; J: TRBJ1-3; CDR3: CASSLGTGSGNTIYF